Following are 21 T cell receptor delta chains from one sample sequenced in a study of γδ T cells in repeated Plasmodium falciparum infection. Flow sorting of PBMC yielded separate Vgamma9/Vdelta2+ and Vdelta2-negative gammadelta T cell populations for bulk repertoire analysis. TCRdb called clones from the multiplex PCR reads again using CATT. There are tens of thousands of delta-chain clones in the sample; 0.75% to 1% occur only once, and 9.6% lies in the top ten. The sample comprised gamma-delta T cells from blood. Receptor source: a pool of human donors (malaria-infected and uninfected, not separated).

Points on this clone: A read error likely explains why the TCRdb protein, taken from a much larger clone, differs from this DNA's translation at residue 17; the protein shown is translated from the DNA. The gene calls are TRDV2 and TRDJ1; 12 bases align to TRDD3. TCRdb gives no J gene; it was assigned here by matching the DNA to germline. The CDR3 runs to 21 residues. CDR1 is GEAIGNYY and CDR2 is EKD in the germline V gene. This CDR3 is CACDTVTLWGIRETQTGKLIF. Here the CDR3 DNA reads TGTGCCTGTGACACCGTAACCCTCTGGGGGATACGCGAAACCCAGACCGGTAAACTCATCTTT.

About this clone: TCRdb lists the protein of a much larger clone for this DNA, which differs at residue 11, so this is likely a read error; the protein given here is translated from the DNA itself. The CDR3 is CACDTEFGGVYKRTDKLIF. CDR3 nucleotides: TGTGCCTGTGACACCGAATTTGGCGGGGTCTACAAGAGGACCGATAAACTCATCTTT. The V call is TRDV2, the J call TRDJ1, with D unresolved. Germline matching of the DNA provided the J gene here, since TCRdb leaves it blank. Trimming shortened V by 0 bases and J by 2 bases, and 24 bases separated the two germline ends. Germline CDR1 GEAIGNYY, CDR2 EKD. The CDR3 consists of 19 residues.

This clone was counted between two and nine times. The protein given by TCRdb reflects a much larger clone and differs at residue 12 from this DNA's translation, likely from a read error; the protein shown is the DNA's translation. This chain joins TRDV1 and TRDJ1; 12 nucleotides agree with TRDD3. TCRdb supplies no J gene; here it was assigned by aligning the nucleotide sequence to germline. CDR1 is TSWWSYY, CDR2 QGS, per germline. The CDR3 length is 23 residues. V was pared by 0 bases and J by 6 bases, with 26 bases of the junction left unmatched. The CDR3 DNA reads as TGTGCTCTTGGGGAACTTGGCAAATTATCCCTCAACGTACTGGGGGATACTTACTATAAACTCATCTTT. Translated: CALGELGKLSLNVLGDTYYKLIF.

This clone turned up a few times. Translating this DNA gives a protein that differs at residue 11 from the TCRdb one, which belongs to a much larger clone; a read error is likely, and the protein shown is this translation. The rearrangement uses TRDV2 and TRDJ3; TRDD3 agrees at 9 bases. The J gene, missing from TCRdb, was assigned here through DNA to germline matching. Germline V gives CDR1 GEAIGNYY, CDR2 EKD. The length of the CDR3 is 19 residues. The V segment lost 0 bases and the J segment 2 bases; nucleotides outside the gene matches: 7. DNA for the CDR3: TGTGCCTGTGACACCGTACTGGGGGAGACCCCCTGGGACACCCGACAGATGTTTTTC. It codes for CACDTVLGETPWDTRQMFF.

Notes on this clone: The protein held in TCRdb is that of a much larger clone and does not match this DNA's translation at residue 3, likely because of a read error; the protein shown is translated from the DNA. The CDR3 protein is CAMSNTGGYYTDKLIF. CDR3 nucleotide sequence: TGTGCTATGTCCAATACTGGGGGATATTACACCGATAAACTCATCTTT. V and J are TRAV36/DV7 and TRDJ1, with TRDD3 identical over 11 bases. V lost 7 bases and J lost 0; bases outside the gene matches: 11. CDR1 and CDR2 from the germline V gene are VTNFRS and LTSSGIE (reference sequence). This CDR3 contains 16 residues. Drawing the rest from reference TRAV36/DV7 and TRDJ1, the complete variable domain is EDKVVQSPLSLVVHEGDTVTLNCSYEVTNFRSLLWYKQEKKAPTFLFMLTSSGIEKKSGRLSSILDKKELSSILNITATQTGDSAIYLCAMSNTGGYYTDKLIFGKGTRVTVEP.

Of note for this clone: This sequence is one base from a far larger clone and is likely a read error. Additional DNA sequences in this sample encode the identical CDR3. The rearrangement uses TRDV2 and TRDJ1; 9 nucleotides line up with TRDD3. Assignment of the J gene here rests on matching the DNA to germline, because TCRdb gives none. CDR3 length: 15 residues. CDR1 and CDR2 (germline): GEAIGNYY, EKD. Here the CDR3 DNA reads TGCGCCTGTGACACCGTGGGGGATAGGGAGAATAAACTCATCTTT. This codes for CACDTVGDRENKLIF.

This clone was detected ten times or more. A read error likely explains this, since a far larger clone differs by one base. Other DNA variants within this sample encode the same CDR3. The DNA of the CDR3 is TGTGCCTGTGACACTGTTTCCAGGGGGTCAGTGCCGGTTTATCTAGACACCGATAAACTCATCTTT. Protein sequence: CACDTVSRGSVPVYLDTDKLIF. The chain employs TRDV2 and TRDJ1; a weak D match, TRDD3 (5 bases). The CDR3 length is 22 residues. Germline CDR1 reads GEAIGNYY; CDR2 reads EKD. V was pared by 1 base and J by 0 bases, with 32 bases between.

This clone was seen a few times. For this DNA, TCRdb reports the protein of a much larger clone, which diverges at residue 7, most likely from a read error; the protein presented here is translated directly from the DNA. The chain carries TRDV1 and TRDJ1, with TRDD3 matching 7 bases. TCRdb records no J gene; here it was assigned by comparing the DNA to germline. J lost 0 bases, V lost 2 bases, and 18 bases had no gene match. From germline, CDR1 is TSWWSYY and CDR2 QGS. This CDR3 is built from 20 residues. The CDR3 DNA is TGTGCTCTTGGGGAAAAGAAGGATACGCCGTACTTGTTGTACACCGATAAACTCATCTTT. It yields the protein CALGEKKDTPYLLYTDKLIF.

This clone was picked up a small number of times. A read error likely explains why the TCRdb protein, taken from a much larger clone, differs from this DNA's translation at residue 3; the protein shown is translated from the DNA. This chain links TRDV2 with TRDJ1; 13 bases are a match to TRDD3. The length of the CDR3 is 20 residues. Looked up from germline, CDR1 is GEAIGNYY and CDR2 is EKD. This CDR3 is CARDTVPTTGGYGYTDKLIF. The CDR3 nucleotides are TGTGCCCGTGACACCGTTCCCACAACTGGGGGATACGGGTACACCGATAAACTCATCTTT.

Concerning this clone: The protein held in TCRdb is that of a much larger clone and does not match this DNA's translation at residue 6, likely because of a read error; the protein shown is translated from the DNA. The chain recombines TRDV2 with TRDJ3; D tentatively fits TRDD1 or TRDD3 (6 bases each). TCRdb gives no J gene; it was assigned here by matching the DNA to germline. Germline values: CDR1 GEAIGNYY, CDR2 EKD. V lost 1 base, J lost 0 bases, and 15 bases lay in between. The CDR3 extends over 19 amino acids. The CDR3 DNA follows: TGTGCCTGTGACACAAATAGGGGGACAGGCTCCTGGGACACCCGACAGATGTTTTTC. Translated: CACDTNRGTGSWDTRQMFF.

This clone was detected only a few times. TCRdb attributes to this sequence the protein of a much larger clone, which differs from the DNA translation at residue 5; a read error is likely, and the protein displayed is translated from the DNA. This rearrangement joins TRDV1 to TRDJ1; weak D call: TRDD3 (5 bases). TCRdb lists no J gene, so it was determined here by aligning the DNA to germline. Germline CDR1 is TSWWSYY and CDR2 is QGS. Trimming shortened V by 4 bases and J by 2 bases, and 26 bases separated the two germline ends. The CDR3 has 19 residues. CDR3 sequence (DNA): TGTGCTCTTGGGGGAGTGAATTTCTACCCCGGGATTCTGACCGATAAACTCATCTTT. Its protein product is CALGGVNFYPGILTDKLIF.

Regarding this clone: This likely stems from a read error, as it lies one base from a far larger clone. Other DNA variants within this sample encode the same CDR3. The CDR3 sequence is CALGESPRWDDKLIF. CDR3 in DNA: TGTGCTCTTGGGGAATCGCCCCGTTGGGACGATAAACTCATTTTT. No J gene call was made, and the V gene is TRDV1; the listed D gene, TRDD3, was not tested against the DNA. Germline loops: CDR1 TSWWSYY, CDR2 QGS. The CDR3 has 15 amino acids.

Note on this clone: Translating this DNA gives a protein that differs at residue 9 from the TCRdb one, which belongs to a much larger clone; a read error is likely, and the protein shown is this translation. V gene TRDV2 combines with J gene TRDJ1; the match to TRDD3 covers 8 bases. The J gene, missing from TCRdb, was assigned here through DNA to germline matching. Germline values: CDR1 GEAIGNYY, CDR2 EKD. After removal of 3 bases from V and 0 bases from J, the junction contained 5 bases not matched to a gene. The CDR3 loop spans 15 amino acids. The CDR3, as DNA: TGTGCCTGTGACCTTCTGGGGGAAGACACCGATAAACTCATCTTT. Amino acid sequence: CACDLLGEDTDKLIF.

In its sample, this clone was seen many times. This DNA's translation and the protein TCRdb lists, from a much larger clone, do not match at residue 3, likely due to a read error; the protein shown is translated from the DNA. This rearrangement joins TRDV2 to TRDJ3; 8 bases are shared with TRDD3. TCRdb lists no J gene, so it was determined here by aligning the DNA to germline. This CDR3 spans 18 amino acids. Germline V gene lookup returns CDR1 GEAIGNYY and CDR2 EKD. CDR3 in amino acids: CARDYGGSQAWDTRQMFF. The CDR3 coding sequence is TGTGCCCGTGATTATGGGGGATCCCAAGCCTGGGACACCCGACAGATGTTTTTC.

With regard to this clone: The TCRdb protein, from a much larger clone, departs from this DNA's translation at residue 8, likely by read error; the protein shown derives from the DNA. The chain couples TRDV2 to TRDJ1; no clear D gene. TCRdb leaves out the J gene; it was filled in here by matching the DNA to germline. The CDR3 is 13 residues long. V lost 3 bases, J lost 3 bases, and 10 bases lay in between. Looked up from germline, CDR1 is GEAIGNYY and CDR2 is EKD. CDR3 in amino acids: CACDPLAADKLIF. The CDR3 DNA is TGTGCCTGTGACCCCCTCGCAGCCGATAAACTCATCTTT.

This clone was observed at least ten times. A far larger clone is only one base removed, so a read error is likely. Other DNA sequences of this sample code for an identical CDR3. The chain is built from TRDV2 and TRDJ1; 9 bases align to TRDD3. Per the germline V gene, CDR1 is GEAIGNYY and CDR2 is EKD. The CDR3 is 17 amino acids. The CDR3 sequence: CACDPLGDMDYTDKLIF. CDR3 coding DNA: TGTGCCTGTGACCCGTTGGGGGATATGGACTACACCGACAAACTCATCTTT.

Worth noting for this clone: A far larger clone is just one base off, so this is likely a read error. Other DNA sequences in this sample translate to the same CDR3. The chain is built from TRDV1 and TRDJ1; 10 nucleotides agree with TRDD3. The CDR3 has 21 residues. Germline V gene lookup returns CDR1 TSWWSYY and CDR2 QGS. The CDR3 nucleotides read TGTGCTCTTGGGCCTCAGGGAGTTTCCTCCGGGGGATACGCTTACACCGATAAACTCATCTTC. Amino acid sequence: CALGPQGVSSGGYAYTDKLIF.

Only a few counts were recorded for this clone. The protein TCRdb lists belongs to a much larger clone and differs from this DNA's translation at residue 3, which points to a read error; the protein shown is made from the DNA. This chain links TRDV2 with TRDJ1; the match to TRDD3 covers 11 bases. TCRdb supplies no J gene; here it was assigned by aligning the nucleotide sequence to germline. The germline V gene encodes CDR1 GEAIGNYY and CDR2 EKD. This CDR3 spans 19 amino acids. CDR3 in amino acids: CAYDTLVLGDRGDTDKLIF. Here the CDR3 DNA reads TGTGCCTATGACACCCTCGTACTGGGGGATAGGGGAGACACCGATAAACTCATCTTT.

This clone came up a few times. TCRdb's listed protein matches a much larger clone and diverges from this DNA's translation at residue 15, likely through a read error; the protein shown comes from the DNA. The chain has TRDV1 and TRDJ4; 10 nucleotides align to TRDD3. Since TCRdb gives no J gene, matching the DNA to germline was used here to assign it. The CDR3 totals 19 residues. In germline, CDR1 is TSWWSYY, CDR2 QGS. J gave up 6 bases and V 2 bases, and 21 bases lay outside the gene matches. The CDR3 DNA follows: TGTGCTCTTGGGGAATTTCATTTCCTTCGTACTGGGGGATGGGGGGCCCTGATCTTT. Its protein product is CALGEFHFLRTGGWGALIF.

A remark on this clone: Since a far larger clone is one base different, this is likely a read error. The identical CDR3 is also encoded by other nucleotide sequences in the sample. The chain is built from TRDV1 and TRDJ1; 8 bases agree with TRDD3. TCRdb supplies no J gene; here it was assigned by aligning the nucleotide sequence to germline. With V trimmed by 9 bases and J by 0 bases, 21 bases remained unmatched. Germline V gene sequence: CDR1 TSWWSYY, CDR2 QGS. The CDR3 extends over 19 amino acids. The CDR3 loop reads CALAAPASAGGRYTDKLIF. The CDR3 DNA follows: TGTGCTCTCGCCGCCCCGGCTTCAGCTGGGGGAAGGTACACCGATAAACTCATCTTT.

This clone was detected a few times. A far larger clone differs by one base, so this is likely a read error. Other DNA sequences in this specimen translate into the identical CDR3. The chain combines TRDV2 with TRDJ1, with D perhaps matching TRDD3 (6 bases). Since TCRdb gives no J gene, matching the DNA to germline was used here to assign it. The CDR3 covers 23 residues. V shed 0 bases and J shed 7 bases, with 41 bases lying between them. Germline lookup yields CDR1 GEAIGNYY and CDR2 EKD. The CDR3 nucleotides are TGTGCCTGTGACACCGCCGGTCGGGCCAGGGTCTGGGGAACTCGACCCCTATCGCCTAAACTCATCTTT. Encoded protein: CACDTAGRARVWGTRPLSPKLIF.